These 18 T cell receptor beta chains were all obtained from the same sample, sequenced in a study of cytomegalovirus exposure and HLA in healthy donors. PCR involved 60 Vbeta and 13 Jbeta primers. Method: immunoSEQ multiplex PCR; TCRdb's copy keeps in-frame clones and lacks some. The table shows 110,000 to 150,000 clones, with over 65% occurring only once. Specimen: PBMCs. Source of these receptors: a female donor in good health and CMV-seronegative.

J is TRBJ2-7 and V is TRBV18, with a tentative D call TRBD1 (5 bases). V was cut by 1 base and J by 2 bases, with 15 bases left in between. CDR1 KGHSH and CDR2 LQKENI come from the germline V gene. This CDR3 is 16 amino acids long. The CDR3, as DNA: TGTGCCAGCTCACCACTGGCTACCCAGGGAACCTACGAGCAGTACTTC. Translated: CASSPLATQGTYEQYF.

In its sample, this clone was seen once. In DNA form, the CDR3 reads TGTGCCTGGAGTTCGATTAGCGGCCAAGAGACCCAGTACTTC. It yields the protein CAWSSISGQETQYF. This chain links TRBV30 with TRBJ2-5; maybe TRBD2 (6 bases). Trimming removed 2 bases from V and 1 base from J, with 11 bases in between. The germline CDR1 and CDR2 sequences are GTSNPN and SVGIG (reference sequence). The CDR3 length is 14 residues. Full variable domain (missing parts from reference TRBV30 and TRBJ2-5): SQTIHQWPATLVQPVGSPLSLECTVEGTSNPNLYWYRQAAGRGLQLLFYSVGIGQISSEVPQNLSASRPQDRQFILSSKKLLLSDSGFYLCAWSSISGQETQYFGPGTRLLVL.

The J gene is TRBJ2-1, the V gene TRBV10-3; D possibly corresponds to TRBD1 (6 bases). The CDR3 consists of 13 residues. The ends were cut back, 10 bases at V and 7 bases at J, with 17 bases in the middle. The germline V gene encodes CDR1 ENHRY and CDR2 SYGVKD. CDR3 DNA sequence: TGTGCCACCGGGACAATAGGGGGAAATGAGCAGTTCTTC. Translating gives CATGTIGGNEQFF.

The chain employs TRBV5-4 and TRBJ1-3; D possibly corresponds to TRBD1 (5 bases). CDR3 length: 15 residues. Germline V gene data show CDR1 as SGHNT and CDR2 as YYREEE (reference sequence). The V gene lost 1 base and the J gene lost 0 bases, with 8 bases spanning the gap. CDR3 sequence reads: CASSLPTGSGNTIYF. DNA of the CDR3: TGTGCCAGCAGCTTGCCAACAGGCTCTGGAAACACCATATATTTT.

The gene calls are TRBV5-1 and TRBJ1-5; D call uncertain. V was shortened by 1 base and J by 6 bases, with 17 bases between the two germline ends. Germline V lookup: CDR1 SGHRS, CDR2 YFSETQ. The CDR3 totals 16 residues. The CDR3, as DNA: TGCGCCAGCAGCTTGAAGCGCCCTAAACGGGGTCAGCCCCAGCATTTT. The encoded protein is CASSLKRPKRGQPQHF.

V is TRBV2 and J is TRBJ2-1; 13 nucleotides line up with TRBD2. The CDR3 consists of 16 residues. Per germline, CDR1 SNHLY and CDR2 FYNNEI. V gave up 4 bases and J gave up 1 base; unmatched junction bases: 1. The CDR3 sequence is CASSGTSGSSYNEQFF. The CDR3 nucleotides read TGTGCCAGCAGTGGGACTAGCGGGAGTTCCTACAATGAGCAGTTCTTC.

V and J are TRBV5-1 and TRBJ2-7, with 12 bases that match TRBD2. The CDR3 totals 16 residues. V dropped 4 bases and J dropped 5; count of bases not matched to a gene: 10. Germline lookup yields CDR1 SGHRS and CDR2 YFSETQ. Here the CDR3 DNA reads TGCGCCAGCAGCAGGACTAGCGGGGACTCCTTCCACGAGCAGTACTTC. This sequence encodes CASSRTSGDSFHEQYF.

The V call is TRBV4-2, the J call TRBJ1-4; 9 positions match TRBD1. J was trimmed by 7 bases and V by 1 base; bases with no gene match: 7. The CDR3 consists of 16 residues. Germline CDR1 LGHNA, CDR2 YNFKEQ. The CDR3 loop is CASSQGQGGRGEKLFF. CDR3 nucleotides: TGTGCCAGCAGCCAAGGACAGGGGGGGAGAGGTGAAAAACTGTTTTTT.

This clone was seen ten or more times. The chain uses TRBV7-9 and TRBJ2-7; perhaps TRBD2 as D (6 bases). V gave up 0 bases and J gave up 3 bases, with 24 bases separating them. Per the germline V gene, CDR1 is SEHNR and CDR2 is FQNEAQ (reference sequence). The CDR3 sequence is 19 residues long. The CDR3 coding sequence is TGTGCCAGCAGCTTAGCGGAGGGGACCGAAACGGAGTCTCGCTACGAGCAGTACTTC. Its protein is CASSLAEGTETESRYEQYF.

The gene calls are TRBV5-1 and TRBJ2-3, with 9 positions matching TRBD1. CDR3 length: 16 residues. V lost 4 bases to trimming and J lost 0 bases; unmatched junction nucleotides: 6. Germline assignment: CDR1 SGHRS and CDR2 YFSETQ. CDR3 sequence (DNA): TGCGCCAGCAGCCCCTGGGACAGGGCTAGCACAGATACGCAGTATTTT. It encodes CASSPWDRASTDTQYF.

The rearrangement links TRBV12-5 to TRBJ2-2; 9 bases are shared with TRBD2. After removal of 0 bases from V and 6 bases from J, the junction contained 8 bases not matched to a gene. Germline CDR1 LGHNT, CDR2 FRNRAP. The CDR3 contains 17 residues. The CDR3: CASGLVRSSGVAGELFF. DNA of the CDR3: TGTGCTAGTGGTTTGGTACGCTCTAGCGGGGTAGCCGGGGAGCTGTTTTTT. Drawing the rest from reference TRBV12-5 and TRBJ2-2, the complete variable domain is DARVTQTPRHKVTEMGQEVTMRCQPILGHNTVFWYRQTMMQGLELLAYFRNRAPLDDSGMPKDRFSAEMPDATLATLKIQPSEPRDSAVYFCASGLVRSSGVAGELFFGEGSRLTVL.

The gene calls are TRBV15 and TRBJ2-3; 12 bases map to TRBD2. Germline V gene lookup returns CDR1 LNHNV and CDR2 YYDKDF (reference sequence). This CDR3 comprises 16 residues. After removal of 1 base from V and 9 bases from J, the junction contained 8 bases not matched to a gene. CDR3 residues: CATSRARLAGVGTQYF. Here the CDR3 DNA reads TGTGCCACCAGCAGAGCGCGACTAGCGGGAGTGGGCACGCAGTATTTT.

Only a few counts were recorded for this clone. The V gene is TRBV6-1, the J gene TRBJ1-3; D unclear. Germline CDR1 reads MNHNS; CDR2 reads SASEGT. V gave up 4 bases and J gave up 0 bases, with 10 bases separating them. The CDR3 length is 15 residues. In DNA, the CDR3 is TGTGCCAGCAGTGGGGCAGCGGTCTCTGGAAACACCATATATTTT. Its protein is CASSGAAVSGNTIYF.

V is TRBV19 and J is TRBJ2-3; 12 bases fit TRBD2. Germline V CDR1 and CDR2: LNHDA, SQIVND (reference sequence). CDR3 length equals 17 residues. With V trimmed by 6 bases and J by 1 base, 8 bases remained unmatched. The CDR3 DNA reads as TGTGCCAGTAGAGGGACTAGCGGGTTCGGTGGCACAGATACGCAGTATTTT. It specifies CASRGTSGFGGTDTQYF.

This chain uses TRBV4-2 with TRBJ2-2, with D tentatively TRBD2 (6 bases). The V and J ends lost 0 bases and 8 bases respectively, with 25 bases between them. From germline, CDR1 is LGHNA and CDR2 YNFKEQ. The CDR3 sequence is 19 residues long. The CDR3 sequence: CASSQDRNSLGGGGGELFF. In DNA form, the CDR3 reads TGTGCCAGCAGCCAAGATCGGAATTCTCTCGGGGGAGGTGGTGGGGAGCTGTTTTTT.

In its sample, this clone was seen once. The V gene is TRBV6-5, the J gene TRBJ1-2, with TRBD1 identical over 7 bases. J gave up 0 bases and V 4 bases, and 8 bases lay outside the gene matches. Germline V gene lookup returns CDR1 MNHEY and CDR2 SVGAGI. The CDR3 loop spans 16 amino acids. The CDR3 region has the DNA TGTGCCAGCAGTTCTCGGACAGGAGAGCCTAACTATGGCTACACCTTC. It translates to CASSSRTGEPNYGYTF.

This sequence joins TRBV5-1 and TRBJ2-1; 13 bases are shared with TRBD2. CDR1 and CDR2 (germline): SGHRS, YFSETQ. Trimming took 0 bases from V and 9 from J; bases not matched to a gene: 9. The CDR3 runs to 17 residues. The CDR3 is CASSLENGGLAGSEQFF. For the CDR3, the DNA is TGCGCCAGCAGCTTGGAGAACGGGGGACTAGCGGGATCTGAGCAGTTCTTC. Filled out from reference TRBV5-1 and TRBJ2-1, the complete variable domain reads KAGVTQTPRYLIKTRGQQVTLSCSPISGHRSVSWYQQTPGQGLQFLFEYFSETQRNKGNFPGRFSGRQFSNSRSEMNVSTLELGDSALYLCASSLENGGLAGSEQFFGPGTRLTVL.

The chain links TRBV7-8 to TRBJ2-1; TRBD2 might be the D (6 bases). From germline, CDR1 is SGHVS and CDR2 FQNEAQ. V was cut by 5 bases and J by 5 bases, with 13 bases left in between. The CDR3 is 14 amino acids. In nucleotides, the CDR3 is TGTGCCAGCAGCCAGGACTACGGGAACAATGAGCAGTTCTTC. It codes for CASSQDYGNNEQFF.